The sequence of this TCR beta chain was determined in a study of blood T cell repertoires in COVID-19. In the study overall: Samples of COVID-19 (acute and convalescent) were obtained from the United States, Italy and Spain. The cDNA or gDNA used as material had been derived from T cells, B-cell-depleted T cells, or PBMCs.

Study processing details: The assay estimated nucleated cells by amplifying reference gene primers. Assay used: immunoSEQ multiplex PCR; TCRdb lists only in-frame clones, some missing. V, J and clone size reflect that table, while D and trimming were determined from the DNA. Found here are about 340,000 clones, around 91% of them singletons; the top ten hold more than 3%. Looked up from germline, CDR1 is GTSNPN and CDR2 is SVGIG (reference sequence). The CDR3 contains 15 residues. Trimming cost V 4 bases and J 7 bases, with 19 bases left between them. The sequenced sample was peripheral blood. V and J are TRBV30 and TRBJ2-2; D is unclear. The TCR sequence derives from a woman aged 18 to 35 who had recovered from COVID-19. The CDR3 bases are TGTGCCTGGAACATACTGGCGGTCGGCCGCGGGGAGCTGTTTTTT. Translation: CAWNILAVGRGELFF.